The clone carrying this T cell receptor beta chain was detected only once. This sample stems from a study of blood T cell repertoires in COVID-19. Study in general: The analysed material was cDNA or gDNA that came from T cells, B-cell-depleted T cells, or PBMCs.

Participant ages covered roughly 18 to 89 years across about 25 US areas. Cohort placement rested on clinical history that participants reported themselves. Under the authors' procedure: Reference gene primers were amplified, and this amplification served to estimate nucleated cell counts. Assay: immunoSEQ multiplex PCR; the TCRdb copy retains only in-frame clones and omits some. The V and J calls and clone size are taken from that table; D and trimming were inferred from the DNA. Among roughly 240,000 clones listed, approximately 90% were seen once. The CDR3 totals 12 residues. Trimming removed 6 bases from V and 4 bases from J, with 9 bases in between. In germline, CDR1 is LNHDA, CDR2 SQIVND (reference sequence).

The TCR originated in a young woman with acute COVID-19. Sequencing was performed on PBMCs or T cells enriched from blood (not recorded which). V and J are TRBV19 and TRBJ1-2; D possibly corresponds to TRBD1 (5 bases). The DNA of the CDR3 is TGTGCCAGTAGGGGTACAGGCTATGGCTACACCTTC. It translates to CASRGTGYGYTF. The variable domain in full, completed from reference TRBV19 and TRBJ1-2, reads DGGITQSPKYLFRKEGQNVTLSCEQNLNHDAMYWYRQDPGQGLRLIYYSQIVNDFQKGDIAEGYSVSREKKESFPLTVTSAQKNPTAFYLCASRGTGYGYTFGSGTRLTVV.